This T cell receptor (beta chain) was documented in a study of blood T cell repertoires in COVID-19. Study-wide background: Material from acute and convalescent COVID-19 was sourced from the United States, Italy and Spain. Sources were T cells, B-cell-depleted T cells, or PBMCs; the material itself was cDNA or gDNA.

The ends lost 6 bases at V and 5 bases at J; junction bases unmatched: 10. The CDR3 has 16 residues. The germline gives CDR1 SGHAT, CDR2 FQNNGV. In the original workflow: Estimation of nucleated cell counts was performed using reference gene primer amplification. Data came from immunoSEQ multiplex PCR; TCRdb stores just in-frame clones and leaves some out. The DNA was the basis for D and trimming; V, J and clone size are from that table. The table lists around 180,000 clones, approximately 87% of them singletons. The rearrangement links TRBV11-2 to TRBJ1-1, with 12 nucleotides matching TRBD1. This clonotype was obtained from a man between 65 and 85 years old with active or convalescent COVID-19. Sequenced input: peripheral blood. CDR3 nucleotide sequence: TGTGCCAGCAGTTTACCGGGACAGGGGGCTGGAACTGAAGCTTTCTTT. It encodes CASSLPGQGAGTEAFF.